Below are 21 T cell receptor beta chains sequenced from a single sample in a study of Graves' ophthalmopathy and Graves' hyperthyroidism. Amplification of TCR beta CDR3 regions used RNA transcripts. RT-PCR was first run with HTBI primers, then multiplex PCR in a second round. MiXCR, run by TCRdb on the multiplex PCR reads, gives a single entry per CDR3 protein. The sample records a few hundred thousand distinct CDR3 sequences, around 21% being singletons. The sequenced sample was peripheral blood. The receptors derive from a woman between 18 and 29 years old with stable Graves' hyperthyroidism.

This clonotype was seen ten or more times. The rearrangement joins TRBV7-3 to TRBJ2-2; D is unclear. The CDR3 is 13 residues long. CDR1 and CDR2 from the germline V gene are SGHTA and FQGTGA. Trimming pared 2 bases from V and 9 bases from J, leaving 10 bases between. In nucleotides, the CDR3 is TGTGCCAGCAGCTTAGGACCACCTAGGGAGCTGTTTTTT. Amino acids: CASSLGPPRELFF.

The rearrangement uses TRBV4-1 and TRBJ2-2; D may be TRBD1 (6 bases). The CDR3 length is 15 residues. Germline V lookup: CDR1 MGHRA, CDR2 YSYEKL. V lost 1 base and J 2 bases, leaving 8 bases between the germline ends. The CDR3 DNA sequence: TGCGCCAGCAGCCAAGTTGGGACAAACACCGGGGAGCTGTTTTTT. This translates into CASSQVGTNTGELFF.

The V and J genes are TRBV20-1 and TRBJ2-2; D gene ambiguous. Trimming left V 3 bases short and J 8 bases short, with 13 bases between. This CDR3 region has 13 residues. Germline V CDR1 and CDR2: DFQATT, SNEGSKA (reference sequence). CDR3 loop: CSASGLRTGELFF. CDR3 in DNA: TGCAGTGCTAGTGGCCTAAGAACGGGGGAGCTGTTTTTT.

This clonotype occurred many times. The V call is TRBV12-3 or TRBV12-4, the J call TRBJ2-5; 7 bases agree with TRBD2. With 4 bases clipped from V and 4 bases from J, the junction kept 3 bases outside the gene matches. CDR3 size: 13 residues. The CDR3 sequence: CASSWTRAETQYF. The CDR3 DNA is TGTGCCAGCAGTTGGACTAGGGCAGAGACCCAGTACTTC.

Ten or more counts support this clonotype. V is TRBV6-5 and J is TRBJ1-2; D is ambiguous. CDR3 length: 13 residues. Germline V gene data show CDR1 as MNHEY and CDR2 as SVGAGI. Trimming took 7 bases from V and 4 from J, leaving 13 bases between them. CDR3 coding DNA: TGTGCCAGCAAACTCCGGAACAGCTATGGCTACACCTTC. Translating it yields CASKLRNSYGYTF.

This clonotype was found many times. The chain combines TRBV11-3 with TRBJ2-7, with no clear D. Between the trimmed V and J ends, which lost 1 base and 3 bases, there was a span of 13 bases. The CDR3 extends over 15 amino acids. The germline gives CDR1 SGHNT, CDR2 YENEEA. The CDR3 loop is CASSLGQPPDYEQYF. CDR3 DNA sequence: TGTGCCAGCAGCTTAGGACAACCACCAGACTACGAGCAGTACTTC.

This clonotype was seen repeatedly, ten times or more. This chain joins TRBV12-3 or TRBV12-4 and TRBJ1-3; 9 nucleotides agree with TRBD1. V was pared by 2 bases and J by 4 bases, with 15 bases of the junction left unmatched. CDR3 length equals 19 residues. The CDR3 is CASSLRRQGVRRNGNTIYF. CDR3 nucleotides: TGTGCCAGCAGTTTAAGGAGACAGGGGGTCCGCCGTAACGGAAACACCATATATTTT.

The CDR3 protein is CATSESTEAFF. In DNA, the CDR3 is TGTGCCACCTCGGAGAGCACTGAAGCTTTCTTT. V is TRBV6-2 or TRBV6-3 and J is TRBJ1-1; D is undetermined. The V and J ends lost 10 bases and 4 bases respectively, with 10 bases between them. The V gene's germline CDR1 is MNHEY and CDR2 SVGEGT. This CDR3 has 11 amino acids.

In its sample, this clonotype was seen a few times. This rearrangement joins TRBV6-2 or TRBV6-3 to TRBJ2-7; 13 nucleotides align to TRBD2. After removal of 6 bases from V and 3 bases from J, the junction contained 2 bases not matched to a gene. The V gene's germline CDR1 is MNHEY and CDR2 SVGEGT. CDR3 length: 14 amino acids. The CDR3 nucleotides read TGTGCCAGCAGACGGACTAGCGGGGGCTACGAGCAGTACTTC. Translated, it gives CASRRTSGGYEQYF.

Ten or more counts support this clonotype. V is TRBV10-3 and J is TRBJ2-7; D could derive from TRBD1 or TRBD2 (6 bases each). CDR3 length: 12 amino acids. Germline assignment: CDR1 ENHRY and CDR2 SYGVKD. V dropped 7 bases and J dropped 6 bases, with 13 bases sitting between them. The CDR3 DNA sequence: TGTGCCATCAAGGGGGGTGCGGGCGAGCAGTACTTC. Residues: CAIKGGAGEQYF.

This clonotype occurred many times. The chain employs TRBV5-1 and TRBJ2-7, with 7 bases aligning to TRBD1. There are 15 residues in the CDR3. CDR1 is SGHRS and CDR2 is YFSETQ in the germline V gene. Trimming at V came to 4 bases and at J to 2 bases, leaving 9 bases not matched to a gene. CDR3 sequence (DNA): TGCGCCAGCAGCATGGATGGTGGGACAGCCTACGAGCAGTACTTC. Translated: CASSMDGGTAYEQYF.

The chain employs TRBV6-5 and TRBJ2-7; D not certain. The germline CDR1 and CDR2 sequences are MNHEY and SVGAGI. The CDR3 length is 14 residues. Trimming removed 0 bases at V and 6 bases at J, with 12 bases between. CDR3 region: CASSYSPSLGEQYF. The CDR3 nucleotides read TGTGCCAGCAGTTACTCGCCTAGTCTAGGCGAGCAGTACTTC.

This clonotype was observed a few times. J is TRBJ2-2 and V is TRBV9; no reliable D call. Germline V CDR1 and CDR2: SGDLS, YYNGEE. V lost 2 bases, J lost 4 bases, and 15 bases lay in between. The CDR3 extends over 16 amino acids. The CDR3 is CASSVPATPGTGELFF. In DNA form, the CDR3 reads TGTGCCAGCAGCGTTCCAGCGACGCCCGGCACCGGGGAGCTGTTTTTT. Using reference TRBV9 and TRBJ2-2 for the parts outside the CDR3, the full variable domain is DSGVTQTPKHLITATGQRVTLRCSPRSGDLSVYWYQQSLDQGLQFLIQYYNGEERAKGNILERFSAQQFPDLHSELNLSSLELGDSALYFCASSVPATPGTGELFFGEGSRLTVL.

The CDR3 loop is CASSIMGATEAFF. As DNA, the CDR3 is TGTGCCAGTAGTATAATGGGGGCCACTGAAGCTTTCTTT. The chain has TRBV19 and TRBJ1-1; weak D call: TRBD1 (6 bases). Trimming removed 2 bases from V and 4 bases from J, with 8 bases in between. CDR1 is LNHDA and CDR2 is SQIVND in the germline V gene (reference sequence). The CDR3 has 13 residues. The full variable domain, rest sourced from reference TRBV19 and TRBJ1-1, is DGGITQSPKYLFRKEGQNVTLSCEQNLNHDAMYWYRQDPGQGLRLIYYSQIVNDFQKGDIAEGYSVSREKKESFPLTVTSAQKNPTAFYLCASSIMGATEAFFGQGTRLTVV.

In this sample, this clonotype turned up many times. The chain uses TRBV25-1 and TRBJ2-7; D ambiguous. The V end lost 4 bases, the J end lost 2 bases, and 9 bases lay between the germline ends. The length of the CDR3 is 13 residues. Per the germline V gene, CDR1 is MGHDK and CDR2 is SYGVNS. CDR3 loop: CASSATGTYEQYF. In nucleotides, the CDR3 is TGTGCCAGCAGTGCAACTGGGACCTACGAGCAGTACTTC.

A few counts support this clonotype. CDR3 in amino acids: CASSYQRGKNTEAFF. The CDR3 nucleotides are TGTGCCAGCAGTTACCAGAGGGGGAAGAACACTGAAGCTTTCTTT. The J gene is TRBJ1-1, the V gene TRBV6-5; D may be TRBD1 (6 bases). CDR3 length equals 15 residues. With 2 bases removed from V and 1 base from J, the gap between germline ends came to 11 bases. CDR1 and CDR2 from the germline V gene are MNHEY and SVGAGI.

This clonotype was detected ten times or more. The chain combines TRBV19 with TRBJ1-1; the match to TRBD1 covers 7 bases. Germline V lookup: CDR1 LNHDA, CDR2 SQIVND (reference sequence). The junction had 4 bases not matched to a gene; V was cut back by 4 bases and J by 5 bases. The CDR3 loop spans 13 amino acids. CDR3 region: CASSRTGRTEAFF. Written as DNA, the CDR3 is TGTGCCAGTAGTAGGACAGGAAGGACTGAAGCTTTCTTT.

Many counts were recorded for this clonotype. The chain joins TRBV6-1 to TRBJ1-6; D remains unclear. Trimming stripped 8 bases from V and 8 bases from J, with 13 bases between. Germline V lookup: CDR1 MNHNS, CDR2 SASEGT. The CDR3 has 13 amino acids. Here the CDR3 DNA reads TGTGCCAGCTCACCCGCCCCCGATTCACCCCTCCACTTT. Translating gives CASSPAPDSPLHF.

This clonotype was observed a handful of times. The chain has TRBV20-1 and TRBJ2-7, with no clear D. Trimming took off 4 bases at V and 3 bases at J, with 19 bases between the two ends. The CDR3 is 15 residues long. CDR1 is DFQATT, CDR2 SNEGSKA, per germline (reference sequence). CDR3: CSATPFRERGYEQYF. CDR3 coding DNA: TGCAGTGCTACCCCCTTTCGTGAACGAGGCTACGAGCAGTACTTC.

This clonotype has at least ten counts. The gene calls are TRBV5-1 and TRBJ2-7; 9 bases align to TRBD2. The V gene's germline CDR1 is SGHRS and CDR2 YFSETQ. With 7 bases clipped from V and 3 bases from J, the junction kept 11 bases outside the gene matches. The length of the CDR3 is 15 residues. The CDR3 DNA sequence: TGCGCCAGCGCGAGACTAGCGGCTAATCACTACGAGCAGTACTTC. Translated, it gives CASARLAANHYEQYF.

This clonotype was recorded many times. The V gene is TRBV9, the J gene TRBJ2-6; D is perhaps TRBD1 (6 bases). The CDR3 has 16 amino acids. Germline V CDR1 and CDR2: SGDLS, YYNGEE. V lost 4 bases to trimming and J lost 1 base, with 12 bases between them. CDR3 sequence: CASSLNRASGANVLTF. Here the CDR3 DNA reads TGTGCCAGCAGCCTTAACAGGGCTTCTGGGGCCAACGTCCTGACTTTC.